The 24 T cell receptor delta chains in this list originate from one sample, sequenced in a study of gamma delta lymphoproliferative disorders and STAT genes (dated by TCRdb to the late 2010s). For both patients and controls, peripheral blood mononuclear cells were isolated, and the genomic DNA from these cells was used for TCR sequencing. The library was built by means of multiplex PCR. Sequencer: Illumina MiSeq. The public reads were reprocessed by TCRdb using CATT, and rows of matching DNA were later combined. The sample records more than 3,000 delta-chain clones, around 1% of which are singletons. Roughly a fifth of the sample belongs to the ten largest clones. Sequencing was performed on blood. The receptors originated from a human donor in good health.

A few counts support this clone. A single base is all that separates this from a far larger clone, so a read error is likely. The same CDR3 is also encoded by other DNA sequences in this sample. The chain is built from TRDV2 and TRDJ1; D might be TRDD3 (5 bases). This CDR3 has 16 amino acids. Trimming took off 1 base at V and 6 bases at J, with 20 bases between the two ends. Germline loops: CDR1 GEAIGNYY, CDR2 EKD. DNA for the CDR3: TGTGCCTGTGACACTATTACCGGGGGCCAAGAGAATAAACTCATCTTT. Protein sequence: CACDTITGGQENKLIF.

In the case of this clone: TCRdb shows a much larger clone's protein in place of this DNA's translation, and the two differ at residue 12, likely through a read error; the protein shown is translated from the DNA. The chain uses TRDV1 and TRDJ1, with 11 nucleotides matching TRDD3. This CDR3 is built from 18 residues. Germline V gene data show CDR1 as TSWWSYY and CDR2 as QGS. V lost 5 bases and J lost 5; bases outside the gene matches: 16. CDR3 residues: CALGIFLAGGYSRDKLIF. In nucleotides, the CDR3 is TGTGCTCTTGGGATTTTCCTAGCTGGGGGATACAGCCGAGATAAACTCATCTTT.

This clone turned up a few times. This DNA translates differently at residue 5 from the TCRdb protein, which is that of a much larger clone; a read error is likely, and the protein shown is the DNA's own translation. The chain recombines TRDV2 with TRDJ1; 7 nucleotides align to TRDD3. There are 19 residues in the CDR3. V was pared by 3 bases and J by 1 base, with 19 bases of the junction left unmatched. Germline CDR1 and CDR2: GEAIGNYY and EKD. CDR3 in amino acids: CACDAVLGSNIKSTDKLIF. CDR3 nucleotides: TGTGCCTGTGACGCGGTACTGGGGAGCAACATAAAAAGCACCGATAAACTCATCTTT.

This clone was seen many times. The V gene is TRDV1, the J gene TRDJ1; perhaps D is TRDD2 or TRDD3 (5 bases each). No J gene is reported in TCRdb; it was inferred here by comparing the DNA with germline. This CDR3 has 21 residues. CDR1 is TSWWSYY, CDR2 QGS, per germline. V lost 5 bases and J lost 0, with 31 bases in between. The CDR3 here is CALGPWGALRREPPHTDKLIF. The DNA of the CDR3 is TGTGCTCTTGGGCCGTGGGGAGCCCTACGGCGGGAGCCCCCCCACACCGATAAACTCATCTTT.

Worth noting for this clone: TCRdb attributes to this sequence the protein of a much larger clone, which differs from the DNA translation at residue 3; a read error is likely, and the protein displayed is translated from the DNA. The J gene is TRDJ1, the V gene TRDV2; 10 bases fit TRDD3. Germline values: CDR1 GEAIGNYY, CDR2 EKD. The CDR3 has 17 residues. The CDR3 DNA reads as TGTGCCCGTGACACCGTGGGGACTGGGGGATCCACGGGGGAACTCATCTTT. Translating it yields CARDTVGTGGSTGELIF.

In regard to this clone: A far larger clone is one nucleotide away, so this likely arose from a read error. CDR3 sequence reads: CALGELPLLLDWGMFGDTDKLIF. The DNA of the CDR3 is TGTGCTCTTGGGGAACTTCCCCTCCTACTTGACTGGGGGATGTTTGGAGACACCGATAAACTCATCTTT. No V gene call was produced; the J gene was TRDJ1; the table assigns TRDD3, which was not confirmed against the DNA. This CDR3 has 23 residues.

This clone is labeled as large (0.1 to 1%). This sample includes further DNA sequences coding for the same CDR3. The chain carries TRDV2 and TRDJ3; TRDD3 matches 11 bases. This CDR3 is 20 amino acids long. Germline V gene data show CDR1 as GEAIGNYY and CDR2 as EKD. The junction had 11 bases not matched to a gene; V was cut back by 0 bases and J by 5 bases. CDR3 sequence (DNA): TGTGCCTGTGACACCGTGAGGTCTGGGGGATACAGTCGGGACACCCGACAGATGTTTTTC. Translated, it gives CACDTVRSGGYSRDTRQMFF.

The chain recombines TRDV2 with TRDJ1, with D possibly matching TRDD3 (6 bases). CDR1 is GEAIGNYY and CDR2 is EKD in the germline V gene. The CDR3 totals 18 residues. The germline V and J ends were trimmed by 1 base and 0 bases, with 20 bases remaining between them. This CDR3 is CACDTGGDLVGDTDKLIF. The CDR3 DNA is TGTGCCTGTGACACTGGGGGGGACCTAGTGGGAGACACCGATAAACTCATCTTT.

A word on this clone: A far larger clone differs by one base, so this is likely a read error. The V gene went uncalled, while the J gene is TRDJ3; TRDD3 is the table's D call and was not checked against the DNA. CDR3 size: 27 residues. CDR3 loop: CACDPVGGLPNTGDSPNNPWDTRQMFF. In DNA form, the CDR3 reads TGTGCCTGTGACCCAGTGGGGGGCCTTCCGAATACTGGGGATTCACCGAATAACCCCTGGGACACCCGACAGATGTTTTTC.

This clone was found a few times. TCRdb's entry gives the protein of a much larger clone, which mismatches this DNA's translation at residue 14, likely from a read error; the protein reported here is translated from the DNA. The J gene was identified as TRDJ1, and no V gene was called; the table names TRDD3, a call not compared with the DNA. The CDR3 is 19 residues long. CDR3 DNA: TGTGCCTGTGACACCGTTGGGGGATACGCTTCCCCTTCCGCCGATAAACTCATCTTT. Amino acid sequence: CACDTVGGYASPSADKLIF.

As concerns this clone: This DNA's translation differs at residue 15 from TCRdb's protein, which comes from a much larger clone; a read error is likely, and the protein shown is translated from the DNA. The rearrangement joins TRDV2 to TRDJ3; 11 nucleotides match TRDD3. CDR3 length: 19 amino acids. Germline V gives CDR1 GEAIGNYY, CDR2 EKD. The CDR3: CACDTLLGDSSWDTQQMFF. In DNA form, the CDR3 reads TGTGCCTGTGACACGTTACTGGGGGATAGCTCCTGGGACACCCAACAGATGTTTTTC.

About this clone itself: A far more abundant clone sits one base away, making this likely a read error. The same CDR3 is also encoded by other DNA sequences in this sample. This chain joins TRDV2 and TRDJ1; 7 nucleotides match TRDD3. Germline trimming cut 4 bases from V and 5 bases from J; bases unmatched to any gene: 9. The CDR3 is made up of 14 amino acids. CDR1 is GEAIGNYY and CDR2 is EKD in the germline V gene. The CDR3 reads CACEFLGVTDKLIF. The CDR3 nucleotides are TGTGCCTGTGAATTTCTGGGGGTTACTGATAAACTCATCTTT.

For this clone: This DNA translates differently at residue 15 from the TCRdb protein, which is that of a much larger clone; a read error is likely, and the protein shown is the DNA's own translation. The rearrangement joins TRDV3 to TRDJ1, with 10 bases identical to TRDD3. The CDR3 covers 22 residues. From germline, CDR1 is TVYSNPD and CDR2 GDNSRS (reference sequence). The ends lost 1 base at V and 0 bases at J; junction bases unmatched: 26. CDR3 DNA: TGTGCCTTTAACCACCTTCCTCTTACTGGGGGATTGAAGAGGTCGGACACCGATAAACTCATCTTT. Translated, it gives CAFNHLPLTGGLKRSDTDKLIF.

This clone has only a few counts. This DNA's translation differs at residue 10 from TCRdb's protein, which comes from a much larger clone; a read error is likely, and the protein shown is translated from the DNA. The V call is TRDV1, the J call TRDJ1, with D possibly matching TRDD3 (7 bases). The CDR3 runs to 19 residues. Trimming removed 0 bases at V and 4 bases at J, with 24 bases between. Germline V CDR1 and CDR2: TSWWSYY, QGS. The CDR3 DNA reads TGTGCTCTTGGGGAACTGTCCTACCCTGAGGGATACTTTGGCGATAAACTCATCTTT. It codes for CALGELSYPEGYFGDKLIF.

This clone was observed a few times. The chain recombines TRDV2 with TRDJ1; 9 bases agree with TRDD3. Trimming cost V 3 bases and J 0 bases; bases outside gene matches: 1. This CDR3 is 14 amino acids long. Germline V gene lookup returns CDR1 GEAIGNYY and CDR2 EKD. The chain's CDR3 is CACDPGGYTDKLIF. The CDR3 DNA is TGTGCCTGTGACCCTGGGGGATACACCGATAAACTCATCTTT.

Note on this clone: The translation of this DNA and the TCRdb protein of a much larger clone differ at residue 3, probably owing to a read error; the protein shown here is translated from the DNA. The DNA of the CDR3 is TGTGCCTATGACACCGTCGGTGGGGGATACGCCCTGCACAAACTCATCTTT. Translated: CAYDTVGGGYALHKLIF. This rearrangement joins TRDV2 to TRDJ1, with 11 bases fitting TRDD3. Germline assignment: CDR1 GEAIGNYY and CDR2 EKD. The CDR3 totals 17 residues.

Comments on this clone: A far bigger clonotype differs at one base, so this is likely a read error. Other nucleotide sequences in the sample specify the same CDR3. The chain is built from TRDV1 and TRDJ1, with TRDD3 matching 13 bases. V shed 3 bases, J shed 0 bases, and the junction held 25 bases outside the gene matches. The CDR3 totals 24 residues. Germline CDR1 and CDR2: TSWWSYY and QGS. In DNA, the CDR3 is TGTGCTCTTGGGGATGCTCGCTCCTACGGCCGGCCTTACTGGGGGATACGGTACACCGATAAACTCATCTTT. Translated: CALGDARSYGRPYWGIRYTDKLIF.

In this sample, this clone turned up a few times. The protein TCRdb gives is from a much larger clone and does not agree with this DNA's translation at residue 9, likely a read error; the protein shown here comes from the DNA. The chain combines TRDV1 with TRDJ1; 10 bases line up with TRDD3. This CDR3 region has 19 residues. V was pared by 1 base and J by 7 bases, with 18 bases of the junction left unmatched. Germline CDR1 is TSWWSYY and CDR2 is QGS. CDR3 sequence: CALGEPTYVGGYRLGKLIF. DNA of the CDR3: TGTGCTCTTGGGGAACCCACCTACGTTGGGGGATACAGGTTAGGTAAACTCATCTTT.

In regard to this clone: This likely reflects a read error, since a far larger clone is one base away. Different DNA sequences within this sample yield the same CDR3. This chain links TRDV2 with TRDJ1, with 8 bases identical to TRDD3. Per germline, CDR1 GEAIGNYY and CDR2 EKD. CDR3 length: 19 residues. Trimming removed 6 bases from V and 0 bases from J; junction bases left unmatched: 20. In DNA, the CDR3 is TGTGCCTGTTCGTTCCTTCCCATATTGGGGGATTCGTACACCGATAAACTCATCTTT. It translates to CACSFLPILGDSYTDKLIF.

The table lists this clone with a few counts. This sequence is one base from a far larger clone and is likely a read error. This sample includes further DNA sequences coding for the same CDR3. This chain links TRDV2 with TRDJ1; TRDD3 matches 11 bases. This CDR3 spans 16 amino acids. The V gene's germline CDR1 is GEAIGNYY and CDR2 EKD. The CDR3 nucleotides read TGCGCCTGTGACTCGTTGGGGGATACGGGGACCGATAAACTCATCTTT. Its translation is CACDSLGDTGTDKLIF.

In this sample, this clone turned up a few times. TCRdb has a much larger clone's protein, which differs at residue 12 from the translation of this DNA, likely because of a read error; what is shown is the protein translated from the DNA. The chain uses TRDV2 and TRDJ1; 10 bases fit TRDD3. The junction had 12 bases not matched to a gene; V was cut back by 2 bases and J by 7 bases. This CDR3 spans 16 amino acids. Germline CDR1 GEAIGNYY, CDR2 EKD. CDR3 in amino acids: CACDKVGGYDPTKLIF. Written as DNA, the CDR3 is TGTGCCTGTGACAAGGTAGGGGGATACGACCCCACTAAACTCATCTTT.

This clone was recorded a few times. The protein in TCRdb stems from a much larger clone and differs at residue 19 from this DNA's translation, likely a read error; here the protein is translated from the DNA. The J gene is TRDJ1, the V gene TRAV29/DV5, with 13 bases that match TRDD3. There are 22 residues in the CDR3. The germline gives CDR1 NSMFDY, CDR2 ISSIKDK. CDR3 sequence (DNA): TGTGCAGCAAGCGGATCTACTGGGTACTGGGGGATACGGGTGATTAAGACCGATAGACTCATCTTT. Amino acid sequence: CAASGSTGYWGIRVIKTDRLIF.

This clone was picked up a small number of times. This likely came from a read error, as a far larger clone is one base away. The same CDR3 can be traced to other DNA sequences in this sample. The V call is TRDV2, the J call TRDJ1, with TRDD3 matching 10 bases. The CDR3 sequence is 18 residues long. Per the germline V gene, CDR1 is GEAIGNYY and CDR2 is EKD. CDR3 amino acids: CACDTVGGGYGVTDKLIF. CDR3 sequence (DNA): TGTGCCTGCGACACCGTCGGCGGGGGATACGGGGTCACCGATAAACTCATCTTT.

This clone was detected a few times. TCRdb's listed protein matches a much larger clone and diverges from this DNA's translation at residue 17, likely through a read error; the protein shown comes from the DNA. The chain recombines TRDV2 with TRDJ1; 9 bases fit TRDD3. Germline lookup yields CDR1 GEAIGNYY and CDR2 EKD. CDR3 length: 18 amino acids. CDR3 nucleotides: TGTGCCTGTGACACGGTAAGGGGGATACAAGAGGAGGGCGATAAACTCACCTTT. Residues: CACDTVRGIQEEGDKLTF.